What follows are 16 T cell receptor beta chains derived from one specimen sequenced in a study of monozygotic twins with inflammatory bowel disease. Each CDR3 protein gets one entry in TCRdb, which reprocessed the 5' RACE reads and gives no DNA. This sample's clone table lists 300,000 to 400,000 distinct CDR3 sequences. The material sequenced was blood. The receptors shown here come from a human donor with ulcerative colitis or Crohn's disease, or a healthy co-twin of an affected twin (not recorded which).

V is TRBV20-1 and J is TRBJ1-1; TCRdb picks TRBD1, but there is no DNA to check that call. Germline V lookup: CDR1 DFQATT, CDR2 SNEGSKA (reference sequence). The CDR3 runs 14 residues. This CDR3 reads CSAPRGVTGAEAFF.

The chain uses TRBV20-1 and TRBJ2-3; absent DNA, TCRdb's TRBD1 call cannot be checked. Looked up from germline, CDR1 is DFQATT and CDR2 is SNEGSKA (reference sequence). The CDR3 is 15 amino acids. CDR3 region: CSAHQGGWLTDTQYF.

The chain employs TRBV7-6 and TRBJ2-1; TCRdb reports TRBD1, a call that lacks DNA to check it against. Germline assignment: CDR1 SGHVS and CDR2 FNYEAQ. CDR3 length: 16 residues. The CDR3: CASSLVMGGAYNEQFF.

The V and J genes are TRBV5-1 and TRBJ1-1; the TCRdb D gene call, TRBD1, has no DNA to confirm it. Germline CDR1 and CDR2: SGHRS and YFSETQ. The CDR3 sequence is 14 residues long. Here the CDR3 reads CASGWGIPNTEAFF. The full variable domain, completed using reference TRBV5-1 and TRBJ1-1, is KAGVTQTPRYLIKTRGQQVTLSCSPISGHRSVSWYQQTPGQGLQFLFEYFSETQRNKGNFPGRFSGRQFSNSRSEMNVSTLELGDSALYLCASGWGIPNTEAFFGQGTRLTVV.

The chain carries TRBV12-3 or TRBV12-4 and TRBJ1-3. CDR3 size: 16 residues. Here the CDR3 reads CASSLAGTFSGNTIYF.

The genes are TRBV4-3 and TRBJ2-3; the D gene TCRdb calls, TRBD1, cannot be checked with no DNA. This CDR3 spans 14 amino acids. Germline-derived CDR1 and CDR2 are LGHNA and YSLEER. This CDR3 is CASSQVRGPDTQYF.

V is TRBV9 and J is TRBJ2-5; as DNA is missing, the TRBD1 call by TCRdb cannot be tested. Germline V CDR1 and CDR2: SGDLS, YYNGEE. There are 16 residues in the CDR3. CDR3 protein: CASSVRAGLTQETQYF.

The CDR3 sequence is CASTRDRPNTGELFF. The genes are TRBV12-3 or TRBV12-4 and TRBJ2-2; TCRdb proposes TRBD1, but this gene call is untestable without DNA. The CDR3 runs 15 residues.

The V and J genes are TRBV7-2 and TRBJ2-5; the TCRdb call, TRBD1, lacks DNA for checking. The CDR3 loop spans 15 amino acids. Germline assignment: CDR1 SGHTA and CDR2 FQGNSA. CDR3: CASSPNRGRAETQYF. The entire variable domain, with the rest obtained from reference TRBV7-2 and TRBJ2-5, is as follows: GAGVSQSPSNKVTEKGKDVELRCDPISGHTALYWYRQSLGQGLEFLIYFQGNSAPDKSGLPSDRFSAERTGGSVSTLTIQRTQQEDSAVYLCASSPNRGRAETQYFGPGTRLLVL.

V and J are TRBV20-1 and TRBJ1-5. The length of the CDR3 is 13 residues. The V gene's germline CDR1 is DFQATT and CDR2 SNEGSKA (reference sequence). The CDR3 spells CSARDRQNQPQHF.

The chain links TRBV27 to TRBJ1-5; with no DNA, the TCRdb D assignment of TRBD1 cannot be verified. The CDR3 spans 18 residues. Germline assignment: CDR1 MNHEY and CDR2 SMNVEV (reference sequence). The CDR3 is CASRPQGASFYSNQPQHF.

V and J are TRBV7-2 and TRBJ2-1; TCRdb designates TRBD1, a call that cannot be tested without DNA. This CDR3 is 12 amino acids long. Germline CDR1 SGHTA, CDR2 FQGNSA. This CDR3 reads CASSFRDNEQFF. Full variable domain (remainder filled in from reference TRBV7-2 and TRBJ2-1): GAGVSQSPSNKVTEKGKDVELRCDPISGHTALYWYRQSLGQGLEFLIYFQGNSAPDKSGLPSDRFSAERTGGSVSTLTIQRTQQEDSAVYLCASSFRDNEQFFGPGTRLTVL.

This sequence joins TRBV7-2 and TRBJ1-1; the D call from TCRdb, TRBD1, cannot be confirmed without DNA. The V gene's germline CDR1 is SGHTA and CDR2 FQGNSA. The CDR3 runs 13 residues. The CDR3 here is CASSLGQNDEAFF.

The V and J genes are TRBV4-1 and TRBJ2-7; TCRdb indicates TRBD1, and absent DNA this call remains unverified. Germline loops: CDR1 MGHRA, CDR2 YSYEKL. This CDR3 spans 15 amino acids. CDR3: CASSQAGDRGNEQYF.

The V and J genes are TRBV7-9 and TRBJ1-3. The germline V gene has CDR1 SEHNR and CDR2 FQNEAQ (reference sequence). The CDR3 extends over 16 amino acids. The CDR3 sequence: CASSLPEGNSGNTIYF.

The chain recombines TRBV6-1 with TRBJ1-5; TCRdb's D call, TRBD1, is unchecked because there is no DNA. The CDR3 contains 15 residues. CDR1 is MNHNS and CDR2 is SASEGT in the germline V gene. CDR3 in amino acids: CASSFRGPSNQPQHF.